This T cell receptor beta chain was identified in a study of blood T cell repertoires in COVID-19. Study summary: COVID-19 samples from acute and convalescent phases originated in the United States, Italy and Spain. Sample material is recorded as cDNA or gDNA derived from T cells, B-cell-depleted T cells, or PBMCs.

Measured with immunoSEQ multiplex PCR; TCRdb has only the in-frame clones, and not every one. The data show about 130,000 clones, approximately 80% seen once. Per germline, CDR1 SGHRS and CDR2 YFSETQ. V was clipped by 0 bases and J by 1 base, with 7 bases between them. The length of the CDR3 is 14 residues. This receptor was obtained from a woman aged 80 or over with acute or convalescent COVID-19. J is TRBJ1-1 and V is TRBV5-1; TRBD1 is a possible D gene (5 bases). The sample consisted of peripheral blood. CDR3 bases: TGCGCCAGCAGCTTGGACGGGGGGAACACTGAAGCTTTCTTT. Translating gives CASSLDGGNTEAFF.